This T cell receptor beta chain appears in the sequencing data of a study of cytomegalovirus exposure and HLA in healthy donors. At the level of the study: The same platform was used for the 120 validation repertoires and the 600 to 850 first-cohort repertoires, a later analysis reported. Study conclusions and caveats: Cytomegalovirus association was listed for 164 TCR beta chains.

The method was immunoSEQ multiplex PCR; TCRdb's version includes in-frame clones alone and lacks a portion of them. The sample lists about 280,000 clones, roughly 90% occurring once. Separate from the roughly 700-subject first cohort, the 120-subject validation cohort was the one that the donors belonged to. With respect to this clone: Its antigen is undetermined.

Germline loops: CDR1 ENHRY, CDR2 SYGVKD. The CDR3 runs to 14 residues. Trimming pared 7 bases from V and 2 bases from J, leaving 15 bases between. The receptor's source is a woman between 18 and 30 years old in good health and CMV-seronegative. Sequencing input: PBMCs. V and J are TRBV10-3 and TRBJ2-7; maybe TRBD2 (5 bases). CDR3 DNA: TGTGCCATCACTAGCTCGGGCGCGACCTACGAGCAGTACTTC. Translated: CAITSSGATYEQYF.